A single sample is the source of the 9 T cell receptor beta chains below, sequenced in a study of CD8 T cells in Susac syndrome. Random-hexamer reverse transcription was applied to about 0.45 to 1 ug RNA. Each CDR3 protein gets one entry after TCRdb re-called the immunoSEQ multiplex PCR reads with MiXCR. The data show around 170,000 distinct CDR3 sequences, about 95% seen once. The sequenced material came from CD8+ T cells from PBMCs. The receptors derive from a human donor with Susac syndrome.

V is TRBV6-4 and J is TRBJ2-1, with 8 nucleotides matching TRBD2. CDR3 size: 14 residues. V shed 10 bases and J 7 bases; nucleotides not matched to a gene: 12. Per the germline V gene, CDR1 is MRHNA and CDR2 is SNTAGT. CDR3 region: CATQLQGLDNEQFF. CDR3 nucleotides: TGTGCCACCCAACTCCAGGGACTAGATAATGAGCAGTTCTTC.

V usage is TRBV30 and J usage is TRBJ1-2, with 10 bases identical to TRBD1. This CDR3 is 13 amino acids long. Germline V gene sequence: CDR1 GTSNPN, CDR2 SVGIG (reference sequence). The V and J ends lost 7 bases and 4 bases, in that order; junction bases with no gene match: 6. The CDR3 reads CASGQGFSYGYTF. Written as DNA, the CDR3 is TGTGCCTCGGGACAGGGGTTTTCCTATGGCTACACCTTC.

CDR3 loop: CASTAEVADTQYF. In DNA, the CDR3 is TGTGCCAGCACGGCCGAAGTGGCAGATACGCAGTATTTT. The chain couples TRBV13 to TRBJ2-3; D uncertain. V was shortened by 7 bases and J by 4 bases, with 12 bases between the two germline ends. The V gene's germline CDR1 is PRHDT and CDR2 FYEKMQ (reference sequence). The CDR3 length is 13 residues.

The chain has TRBV9 and TRBJ2-5, with 9 bases aligning to TRBD2. The germline CDR1 and CDR2 sequences are SGDLS and YYNGEE. The length of the CDR3 is 16 residues. J was trimmed by 1 base and V by 0 bases; bases with no gene match: 4. Here the CDR3 DNA reads TGTGCCAGCAGCGTAGGTAATAGCGGGAGCCAAGAGACCCAGTACTTC. Its protein is CASSVGNSGSQETQYF.

The V and J genes are TRBV5-6 and TRBJ2-1; D is tentatively TRBD1 or TRBD2 (5 bases each). Germline V CDR1 and CDR2: SGHDT, YYEEEE. The germline V and J ends were trimmed by 4 bases and 10 bases, with 15 bases remaining between them. The CDR3 loop spans 13 amino acids. The CDR3 spells CASSPIGAREQFF. Here the CDR3 DNA reads TGTGCCAGCAGCCCCATCGGGGCTCGGGAGCAGTTCTTC.

The V and J genes are TRBV27 and TRBJ1-2; unclear D gene. The germline V gene has CDR1 MNHEY and CDR2 SMNVEV (reference sequence). The CDR3 consists of 13 residues. The ends were cut back, 8 bases at V and 2 bases at J, with 12 bases in the middle. CDR3 residues: CASGLRGNYGYTF. CDR3 DNA: TGTGCCAGCGGGCTCCGCGGGAACTATGGCTACACCTTC.

This chain uses TRBV2 with TRBJ2-5; 13 nucleotides match TRBD2. Germline CDR1 and CDR2: SNHLY and FYNNEI. V trimming: 7 bases; J trimming: 2 bases; junction bases outside the gene matches: 4. This CDR3 spans 15 amino acids. As DNA, the CDR3 is TGTGCCAGCACCTTGGGACTAGCGGGGCAAGAGACCCAGTACTTC. This gives the protein CASTLGLAGQETQYF.

This clonotype was detected only once. This chain uses TRBV6-6 with TRBJ1-1; TRBD1 agrees at 7 bases. CDR3 length: 13 amino acids. The ends lost 3 bases at V and 5 bases at J; junction bases unmatched: 3. Germline-derived CDR1 and CDR2 are MNHNY and SVGAGI (reference sequence). CDR3: CASSYPGGTEAFF. The CDR3 DNA reads TGTGCCAGCAGTTATCCAGGGGGTACTGAAGCTTTCTTT.

This clonotype occurred once. The chain has TRBV9 and TRBJ2-1; either TRBD1 or TRBD2 may fit D (6 bases each). Germline V gene data show CDR1 as SGDLS and CDR2 as YYNGEE. The ends were cut back, 4 bases at V and 0 bases at J, with 20 bases in the middle. The CDR3 sequence is 18 residues long. DNA of the CDR3: TGTGCCAGCAGCCATCCGGGGGCTAAGATCGACTCCTACAATGAGCAGTTCTTC. Translation gives CASSHPGAKIDSYNEQFF.